Listed below are T cell receptor beta chains from one sample, sequenced in a study of cytomegalovirus exposure and HLA in healthy donors. Profiled with immunoSEQ multiplex PCR; TCRdb holds only in-frame clones, not every one. The sample has 35,000 to 50,000 clones; over 60% are singletons. Source material: PBMCs. The receptors were sampled from a man between 40 and 49 years old in good health and CMV-seronegative. Both conserved end residues are part of each CDR3. The D gene is left open where the match is weak. Where a row states a size, it is once, few, many or the class of an expanded clone; other rows omit it.

>TRBV5-6|few|-|TRBJ2-7
TGTGCCAGCAGCTTGCAACGCGGGGCCAGAACCTACGAGCAGTACTTC
CASSLQRGARTYEQYF
>TRBV11-3|-|TRBD1|TRBJ2-1
TGTGCCAGCAGCTCCGGACAGGGCGAGCAGTTCTTC
CASSSGQGEQFF
>TRBV29-1|-|-|TRBJ1-3
TGCAGCGTTAAGAGTGGGGCGGCCTCTGGAAACACCATATATTTT
CSVKSGAASGNTIYF
>TRBV6-5|-|TRBD2|TRBJ2-5
TGTGCCAGCAGTATCCTAGCGGGGGGCCGTGAGACCCAGTACTTC
CASSILAGGRETQYF
>TRBV7-8|once|-|TRBJ2-2
TGTGCCAGCAGCTTACCTACCGCCTCGGGCACCGGGGAGCTGTTTTTT
CASSLPTASGTGELFF
>TRBV6-1|-|-|TRBJ1-5
TGTGCCAGCAGTGAACCTTACACCCCAGGTCAGCCCCAGCATTTT
CASSEPYTPGQPQHF
>TRBV28|-|TRBD1|TRBJ1-5
TGTGCCAGCAGCCGTCCCGGGACAGGGATCAGCAATCAGCCCCAGCATTTT
CASSRPGTGISNQPQHF
>TRBV29-1|once|-|TRBJ1-2
TGCAGCGTTGTGCTGGGGGAGGGCTATGGCTACACCTTC
CSVVLGEGYGYTF
>TRBV6-4|once|TRBD1|TRBJ2-3
TGTGCCAGCAGTGACTCCGGGACAGGGGGCGCAGATACGCAGTATTTT
CASSDSGTGGADTQYF
>TRBV27|-|TRBD1|TRBJ1-2
TGTGCCAGCAGTTTGACAGGGCTTAACTATGGCTACACCTTC
CASSLTGLNYGYTF